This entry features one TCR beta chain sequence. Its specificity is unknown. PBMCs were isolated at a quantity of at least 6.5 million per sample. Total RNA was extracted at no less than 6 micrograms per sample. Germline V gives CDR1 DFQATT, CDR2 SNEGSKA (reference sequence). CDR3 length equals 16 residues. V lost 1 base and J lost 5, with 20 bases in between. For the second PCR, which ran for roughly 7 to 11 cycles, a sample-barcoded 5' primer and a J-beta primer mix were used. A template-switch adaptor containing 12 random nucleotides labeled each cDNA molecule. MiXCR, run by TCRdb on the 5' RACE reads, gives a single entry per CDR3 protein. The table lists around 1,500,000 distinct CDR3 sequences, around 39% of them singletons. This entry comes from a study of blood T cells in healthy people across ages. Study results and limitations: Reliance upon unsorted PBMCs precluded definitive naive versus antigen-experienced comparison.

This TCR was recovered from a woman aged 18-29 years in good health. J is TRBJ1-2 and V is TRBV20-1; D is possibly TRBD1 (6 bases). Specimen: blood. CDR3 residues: CSARVTQGGDWYGYTF. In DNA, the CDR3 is TGCAGTGCTAGAGTCACACAGGGTGGCGATTGGTATGGCTACACCTTC.